Below, 15 T cell receptor beta chains from the same sample are listed, as sequenced in a study of identical twins. Via MiXCR, TCRdb re-called the 5' RACE reads, giving one row per CDR3 protein. This table has 300,000 to 400,000 distinct CDR3 sequences, approximately 9.1% appearing once. Sequencing input: naive T cells sorted from blood. The receptors stem from a woman between 45 and 60 years old in good health.

This clonotype has just a few counts. The chain is built from TRBV24-1 and TRBJ2-7; 7 bases align to TRBD1. V shed 9 bases and J 1 base; nucleotides not matched to a gene: 5. This CDR3 spans 13 amino acids. Per the germline V gene, CDR1 is KGHDR and CDR2 is SFDVKD. CDR3: CATQARGSYEQYF. The CDR3, as DNA: TGTGCCACCCAAGCCAGGGGGTCCTACGAGCAGTACTTC.

This clonotype appeared many times. The chain links TRBV15 to TRBJ1-4; D gene ambiguous. The CDR3 is 15 residues long. Looked up from germline, CDR1 is LNHNV and CDR2 is YYDKDF (reference sequence). The V gene lost 1 base and the J gene lost 6 bases, with 12 bases spanning the gap. CDR3 coding DNA: TGTGCCACCAGCAGAGTAAAGGGAACGGATGAAAAACTGTTTTTT. It is translated as CATSRVKGTDEKLFF.

This clonotype was picked up a small number of times. The V and J genes are TRBV6-5 and TRBJ2-7; TRBD1 agrees at 11 bases. This CDR3 spans 14 amino acids. The ends lost 10 bases at V and 4 bases at J; junction bases unmatched: 9. Germline V gene lookup returns CDR1 MNHEY and CDR2 SVGAGI. This CDR3 reads CAIDGGQGVYEQYV. Here the CDR3 DNA reads TGTGCCATCGACGGGGGACAGGGGGTGTACGAGCAGTACGTC.

The V and J genes are TRBV11-3 and TRBJ2-7, with a possible D match to TRBD1 (5 bases). This CDR3 region has 15 residues. The germline V gene has CDR1 SGHNT and CDR2 YENEEA. Trimming removed 1 base from V and 4 bases from J, with 14 bases in between. CDR3 sequence reads: CASSLGPGREYEQYV. CDR3 coding DNA: TGTGCCAGCAGCTTAGGGCCGGGCAGGGAATACGAGCAGTACGTC.

The chain employs TRBV24-1 and TRBJ2-1; TRBD2 might be the D (6 bases). V lost 5 bases and J lost 8, with 18 bases in between. In germline, CDR1 is KGHDR, CDR2 SFDVKD. CDR3 size: 15 residues. The CDR3 here is CATSVPGDVGYEQFF. In DNA form, the CDR3 reads TGTGCCACCAGTGTTCCGGGAGATGTCGGCTATGAGCAGTTCTTC.

This clonotype was counted ten times or more. The chain combines TRBV24-1 with TRBJ2-1; 9 nucleotides align to TRBD2. CDR3 length: 16 residues. Trimming cost V 4 bases and J 7 bases; bases outside gene matches: 10. In germline, CDR1 is KGHDR, CDR2 SFDVKD. The CDR3 spells CATSDPPREGRNEQFF. CDR3 DNA: TGTGCCACCAGTGACCCTCCGCGGGAGGGCCGGAATGAGCAGTTCTTC.

The chain uses TRBV19 and TRBJ1-5, with no clear D. Germline CDR1 LNHDA, CDR2 SQIVND (reference sequence). Trimming shortened V by 3 bases and J by 1 base, and 16 bases separated the two germline ends. The CDR3 has 17 residues. The CDR3 spells CASSILAPQGSNQPQHF. In DNA form, the CDR3 reads TGTGCCAGTAGTATCCTTGCCCCCCAAGGGAGCAATCAGCCCCAGCATTTT.

This clonotype was counted ten times or more. The chain links TRBV5-6 to TRBJ2-4; D is unclear. There are 12 residues in the CDR3. Deletions cut 1 base from V and 6 bases from J, with 5 bases between. Per the germline V gene, CDR1 is SGHDT and CDR2 is YYEEEE. The CDR3 DNA reads TGTGCCAGCAGCTTGTCGGGAAACATTCAGTACTTC. It yields the protein CASSLSGNIQYF. The full variable domain, completed using reference TRBV5-6 and TRBJ2-4, is DAGVTQSPTHLIKTRGQQVTLRCSPKSGHDTVSWYQQALGQGPQFIFQYYEEEERQRGNFPDRFSGHQFPNYSSELNVNALLLGDSALYLCASSLSGNIQYFGAGTRLSVL.

The gene calls are TRBV27 and TRBJ2-1; D is possibly TRBD1 (5 bases). Germline CDR1 and CDR2: MNHEY and SMNVEV (reference sequence). CDR3 length: 11 amino acids. Trimming stripped 7 bases from V and 6 bases from J, with 7 bases between. The CDR3 DNA reads as TGTGCCAGCAAAACAGGCAATGAGCAGTTCTTC. As protein: CASKTGNEQFF.

This chain connects TRBV20-1 to TRBJ2-7; 7 bases map to TRBD1. CDR1 and CDR2 (germline): DFQATT, SNEGSKA (reference sequence). V dropped 4 bases and J dropped 1; count of bases not matched to a gene: 7. CDR3 size: 14 residues. CDR3 protein: CSATSSTGSYEQYF. In DNA form, the CDR3 reads TGCAGTGCTACTTCCTCGACAGGGTCCTACGAGCAGTACTTC.

This clonotype was counted many times. The chain combines TRBV9 with TRBJ2-1; 8 bases fit TRBD2. The CDR3 is made up of 17 amino acids. After removal of 4 bases from V and 0 bases from J, the junction contained 9 bases not matched to a gene. Germline V lookup: CDR1 SGDLS, CDR2 YYNGEE. The CDR3: CASSFSGAQISYNEQFF. In nucleotides, the CDR3 is TGTGCCAGCAGCTTTAGCGGGGCCCAGATCTCCTACAATGAGCAGTTCTTC.

The sample holds a few counts of this clonotype. The V call is TRBV4-2, the J call TRBJ2-7; 12 bases are a match to TRBD2. V shed 0 bases, J shed 4 bases, and the junction held 4 bases outside the gene matches. Germline loops: CDR1 LGHNA, CDR2 YNFKEQ. The CDR3 spans 16 residues. The CDR3 region is CASSQDSGTSGYEQYF. The CDR3 DNA follows: TGTGCCAGCAGCCAAGATAGCGGGACTAGCGGGTACGAGCAGTACTTC.

This chain links TRBV5-1 with TRBJ2-7; weak D call: TRBD2 (6 bases). This CDR3 has 14 residues. The germline V gene has CDR1 SGHRS and CDR2 YFSETQ. Trimming took 0 bases from V and 7 from J, leaving 14 bases between them. CDR3 residues: CASSLELTGVEQYV. CDR3 coding DNA: TGCGCCAGCAGCTTGGAACTGACGGGAGTGGAGCAGTACGTC.

This clonotype was seen more than once but under ten times. V gene TRBV5-1 combines with J gene TRBJ2-1; 7 bases match TRBD2. Trimming removed 3 bases from V and 10 bases from J; junction bases left unmatched: 7. The germline V gene has CDR1 SGHRS and CDR2 YFSETQ. The CDR3 sequence is 13 residues long. The CDR3 DNA follows: TGCGCCAGCAGCTGGGGGGGGAGAGCCGAGCAGTTCTTC. Its translation is CASSWGGRAEQFF. Filled out from reference TRBV5-1 and TRBJ2-1, the complete variable domain reads KAGVTQTPRYLIKTRGQQVTLSCSPISGHRSVSWYQQTPGQGLQFLFEYFSETQRNKGNFPGRFSGRQFSNSRSEMNVSTLELGDSALYLCASSWGGRAEQFFGPGTRLTVL.

V usage is TRBV29-1 and J usage is TRBJ2-7, with D possibly matching TRBD2 (6 bases). CDR1 and CDR2 (germline): SQVTM, ANQGSEA. This CDR3 contains 14 residues. Trimming removed 5 bases at V and 0 bases at J, with 14 bases between. CDR3 coding DNA: TGCAGCGTTCCCGGGAGAGTAAGCTCCTACGAGCAGTACGTC. This translates into CSVPGRVSSYEQYV.